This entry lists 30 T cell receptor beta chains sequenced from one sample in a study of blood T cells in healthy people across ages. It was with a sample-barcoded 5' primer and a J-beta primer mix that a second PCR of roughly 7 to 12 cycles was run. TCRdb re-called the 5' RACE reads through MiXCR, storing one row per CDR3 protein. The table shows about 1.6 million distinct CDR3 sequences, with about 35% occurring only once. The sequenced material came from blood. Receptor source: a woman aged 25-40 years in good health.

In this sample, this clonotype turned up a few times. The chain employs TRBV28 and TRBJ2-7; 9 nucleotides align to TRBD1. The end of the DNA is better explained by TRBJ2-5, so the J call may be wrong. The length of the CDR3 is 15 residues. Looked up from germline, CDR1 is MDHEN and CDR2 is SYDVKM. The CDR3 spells CASSLRGQGPETQYF. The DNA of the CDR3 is TGTGCCAGCAGTTTACGGGGACAGGGTCCAGAGACCCAGTACTTC.

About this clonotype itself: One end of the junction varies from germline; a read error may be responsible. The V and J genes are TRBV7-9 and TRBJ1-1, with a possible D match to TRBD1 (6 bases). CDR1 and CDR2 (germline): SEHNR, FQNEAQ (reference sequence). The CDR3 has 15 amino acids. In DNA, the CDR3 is TGTGCCAGCAGCTATGCGGGAGGGGGGAACACTGAGGCTTTCTTT. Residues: CASSYAGGGNTEAFF.

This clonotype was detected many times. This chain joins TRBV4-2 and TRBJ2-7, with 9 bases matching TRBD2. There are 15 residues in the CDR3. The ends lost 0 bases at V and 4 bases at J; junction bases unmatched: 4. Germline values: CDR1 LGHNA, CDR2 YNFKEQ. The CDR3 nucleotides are TGTGCCAGCAGCCAAGAAGGTAGCGGGAGTTACGAGCAGTACTTC. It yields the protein CASSQEGSGSYEQYF.

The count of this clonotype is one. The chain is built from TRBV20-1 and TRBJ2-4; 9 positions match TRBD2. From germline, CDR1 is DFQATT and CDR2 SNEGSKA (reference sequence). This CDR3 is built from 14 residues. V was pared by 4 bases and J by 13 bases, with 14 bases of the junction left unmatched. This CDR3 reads CSANSGSLSDEQYF. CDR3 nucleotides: TGCAGTGCTAATAGCGGGAGCTTGTCAGATGAGCAGTACTTC.

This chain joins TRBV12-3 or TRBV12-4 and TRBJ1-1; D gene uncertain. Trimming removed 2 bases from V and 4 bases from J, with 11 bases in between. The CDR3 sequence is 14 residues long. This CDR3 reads CASSLNLGSTEAFF. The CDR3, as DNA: TGTGCCAGCAGTTTAAATTTGGGGAGCACTGAAGCTTTCTTT.

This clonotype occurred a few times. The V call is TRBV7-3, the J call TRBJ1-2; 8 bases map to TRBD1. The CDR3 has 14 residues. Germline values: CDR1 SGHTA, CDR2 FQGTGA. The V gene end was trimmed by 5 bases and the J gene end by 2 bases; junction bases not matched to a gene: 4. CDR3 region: CASSTGQDNYGYTF. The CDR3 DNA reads TGTGCCAGCAGCACGGGACAGGACAACTATGGCTACACCTTC.

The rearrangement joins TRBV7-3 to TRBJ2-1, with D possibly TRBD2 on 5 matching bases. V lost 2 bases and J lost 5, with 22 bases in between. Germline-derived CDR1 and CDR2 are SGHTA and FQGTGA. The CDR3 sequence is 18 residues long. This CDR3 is CASSLGWERPDTHNEQFF. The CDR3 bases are TGTGCCAGCAGCTTAGGGTGGGAGAGGCCCGACACCCACAATGAGCAGTTCTTC.

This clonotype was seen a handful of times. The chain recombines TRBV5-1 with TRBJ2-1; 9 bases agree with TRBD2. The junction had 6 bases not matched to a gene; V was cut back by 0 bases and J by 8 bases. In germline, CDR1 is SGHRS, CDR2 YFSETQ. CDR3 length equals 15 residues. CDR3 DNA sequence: TGCGCCAGCAGCTTGGTTGGGCGGGAGGGAGATGAGCAGTTCTTC. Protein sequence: CASSLVGREGDEQFF.

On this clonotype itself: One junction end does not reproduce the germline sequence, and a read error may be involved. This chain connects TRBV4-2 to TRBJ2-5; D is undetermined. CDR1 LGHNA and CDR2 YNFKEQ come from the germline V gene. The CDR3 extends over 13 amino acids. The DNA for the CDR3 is TGTGCCGGCAGCCAAGATCCCCGGGAGACCCAGTACTTC. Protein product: CAGSQDPRETQYF.

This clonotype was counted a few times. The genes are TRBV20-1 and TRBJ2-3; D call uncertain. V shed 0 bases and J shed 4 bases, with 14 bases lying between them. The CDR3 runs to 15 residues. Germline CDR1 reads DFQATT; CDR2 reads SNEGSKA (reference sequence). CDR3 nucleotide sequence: TGCAGTGCTAGAGATCGGAGAAAGGGCGCAGATACGCAGTATTTT. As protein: CSARDRRKGADTQYF.

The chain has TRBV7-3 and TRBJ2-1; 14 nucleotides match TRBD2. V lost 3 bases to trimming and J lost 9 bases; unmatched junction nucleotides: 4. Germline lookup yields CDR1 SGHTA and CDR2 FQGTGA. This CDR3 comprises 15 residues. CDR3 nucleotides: TGTGCCAGCAGCTTCGGGACTAGCGGGAGACGTGAGCAGTTCTTC. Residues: CASSFGTSGRREQFF.

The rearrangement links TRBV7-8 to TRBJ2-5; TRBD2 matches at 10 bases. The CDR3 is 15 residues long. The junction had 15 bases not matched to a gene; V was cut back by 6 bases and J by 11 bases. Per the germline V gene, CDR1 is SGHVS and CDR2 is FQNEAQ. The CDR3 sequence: CASRLRAGGPGEQYF. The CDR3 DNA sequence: TGTGCCAGCAGGTTGCGAGCGGGGGGGCCGGGAGAGCAGTACTTC.

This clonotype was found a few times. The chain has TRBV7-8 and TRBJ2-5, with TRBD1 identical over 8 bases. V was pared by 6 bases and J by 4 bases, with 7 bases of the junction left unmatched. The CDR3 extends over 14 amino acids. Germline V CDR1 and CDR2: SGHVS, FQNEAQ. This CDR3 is CASRTGQGGETQYF. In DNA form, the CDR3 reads TGTGCCAGCAGGACAGGACAGGGAGGAGAGACCCAGTACTTC.

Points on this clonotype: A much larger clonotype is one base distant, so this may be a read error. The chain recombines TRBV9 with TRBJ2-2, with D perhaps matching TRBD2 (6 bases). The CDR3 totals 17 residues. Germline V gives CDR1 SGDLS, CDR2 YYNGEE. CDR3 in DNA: TGTGCCAGCAACCCGGTCGGGGGACCGACGAACACCGGGGAGCGGTTTTTT. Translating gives CASNPVGGPTNTGERFF.

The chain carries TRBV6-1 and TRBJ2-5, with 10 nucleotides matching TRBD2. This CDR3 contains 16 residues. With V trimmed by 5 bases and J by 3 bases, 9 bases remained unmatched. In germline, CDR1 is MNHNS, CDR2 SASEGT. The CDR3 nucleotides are TGTGCCAGCAGTCGATTTGGGCTAGCGGGAGAAGAGACCCAGTACTTC. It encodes CASSRFGLAGEETQYF.

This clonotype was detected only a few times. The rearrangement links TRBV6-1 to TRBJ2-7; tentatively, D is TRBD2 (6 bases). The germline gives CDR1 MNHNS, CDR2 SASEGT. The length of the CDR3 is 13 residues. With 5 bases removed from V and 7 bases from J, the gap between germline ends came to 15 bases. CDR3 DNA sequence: TGTGCCAGCAGTCGCGGGACGGCGGGGGAGCAGTACTTC. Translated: CASSRGTAGEQYF.

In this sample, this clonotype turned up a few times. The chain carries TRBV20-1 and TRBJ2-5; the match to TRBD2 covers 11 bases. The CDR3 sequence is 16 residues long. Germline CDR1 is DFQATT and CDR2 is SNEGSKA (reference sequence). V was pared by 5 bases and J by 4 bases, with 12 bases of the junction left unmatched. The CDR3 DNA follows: TGCAGTGCTGATACTTCTAGCGGGGGGTACCGAGAGACCCAGTACTTC. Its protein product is CSADTSSGGYRETQYF.

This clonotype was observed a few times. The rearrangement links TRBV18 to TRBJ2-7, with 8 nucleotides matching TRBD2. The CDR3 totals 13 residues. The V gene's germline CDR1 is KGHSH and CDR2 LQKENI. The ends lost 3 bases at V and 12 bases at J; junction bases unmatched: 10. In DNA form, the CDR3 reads TGTGCCAGCTCACCTACACTAGCGGATTTTGGGTACTTC. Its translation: CASSPTLADFGYF.

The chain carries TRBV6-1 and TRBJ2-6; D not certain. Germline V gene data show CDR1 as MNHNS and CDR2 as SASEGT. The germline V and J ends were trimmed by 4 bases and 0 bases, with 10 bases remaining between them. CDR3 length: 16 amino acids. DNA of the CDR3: TGTGCCAGCAGTGGATGGACGGTCTCTGGGGCCAACGTCCTGACTTTC. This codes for CASSGWTVSGANVLTF.

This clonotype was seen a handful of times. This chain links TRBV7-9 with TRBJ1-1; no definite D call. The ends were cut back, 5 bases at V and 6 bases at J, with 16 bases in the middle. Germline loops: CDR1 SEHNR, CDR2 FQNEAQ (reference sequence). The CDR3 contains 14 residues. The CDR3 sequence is CASSPPVRVPEAFF. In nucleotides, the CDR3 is TGTGCCAGCAGCCCCCCCGTGAGGGTACCTGAAGCTTTCTTT.

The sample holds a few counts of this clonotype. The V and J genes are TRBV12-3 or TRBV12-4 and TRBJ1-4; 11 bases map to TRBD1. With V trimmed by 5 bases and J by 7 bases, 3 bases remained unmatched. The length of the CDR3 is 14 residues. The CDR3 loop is CASSTGTGGEKLFF. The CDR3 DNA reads TGTGCCAGCAGTACCGGGACAGGGGGTGAAAAACTGTTTTTT.

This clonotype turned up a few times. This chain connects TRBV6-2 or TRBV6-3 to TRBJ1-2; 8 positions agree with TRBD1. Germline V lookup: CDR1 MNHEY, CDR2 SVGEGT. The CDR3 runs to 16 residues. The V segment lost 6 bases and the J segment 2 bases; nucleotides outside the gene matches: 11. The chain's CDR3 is CASSELRGRKNYGYTF. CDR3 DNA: TGTGCCAGCAGCGAGCTCAGGGGGCGAAAGAACTATGGCTACACCTTC.

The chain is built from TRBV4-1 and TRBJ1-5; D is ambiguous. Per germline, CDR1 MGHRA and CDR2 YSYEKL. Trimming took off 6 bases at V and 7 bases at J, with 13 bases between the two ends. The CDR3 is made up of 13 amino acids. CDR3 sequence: CASRAVSGQPQHF. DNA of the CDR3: TGCGCCAGCAGGGCAGTGTCTGGCCAGCCCCAGCATTTT.

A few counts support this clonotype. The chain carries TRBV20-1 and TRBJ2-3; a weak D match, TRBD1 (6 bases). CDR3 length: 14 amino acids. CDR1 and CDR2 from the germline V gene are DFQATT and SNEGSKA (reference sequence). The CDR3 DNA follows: TGCAGAGCACACAGGGTGGTCCTCACAGATACGCAGTATTTT. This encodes CRAHRVVLTDTQYF.

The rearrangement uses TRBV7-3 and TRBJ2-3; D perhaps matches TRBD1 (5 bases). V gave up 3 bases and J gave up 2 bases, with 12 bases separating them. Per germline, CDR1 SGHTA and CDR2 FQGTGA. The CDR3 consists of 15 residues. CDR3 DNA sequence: TGTGCCAGCAGCTTTGAAGGGGCCTCCACAGATACGCAGTATTTT. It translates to CASSFEGASTDTQYF.

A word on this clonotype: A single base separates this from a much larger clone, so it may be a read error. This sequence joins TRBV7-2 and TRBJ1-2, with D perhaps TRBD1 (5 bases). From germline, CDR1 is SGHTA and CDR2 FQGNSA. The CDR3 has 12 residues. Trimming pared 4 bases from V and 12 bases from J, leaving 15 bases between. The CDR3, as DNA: TGTGCCAGCAGCTACTTTAGGGGAGGCGACACCTTC. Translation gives CASSYFRGGDTF.

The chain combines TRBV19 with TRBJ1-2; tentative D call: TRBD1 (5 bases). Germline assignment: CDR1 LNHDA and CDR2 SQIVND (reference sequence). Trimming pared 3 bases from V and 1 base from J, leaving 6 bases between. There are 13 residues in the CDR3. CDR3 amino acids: CASSMTDNYGYTF. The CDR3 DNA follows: TGTGCCAGTAGTATGACAGATAACTATGGCTACACCTTC. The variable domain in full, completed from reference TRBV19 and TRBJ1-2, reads DGGITQSPKYLFRKEGQNVTLSCEQNLNHDAMYWYRQDPGQGLRLIYYSQIVNDFQKGDIAEGYSVSREKKESFPLTVTSAQKNPTAFYLCASSMTDNYGYTFGSGTRLTVV.

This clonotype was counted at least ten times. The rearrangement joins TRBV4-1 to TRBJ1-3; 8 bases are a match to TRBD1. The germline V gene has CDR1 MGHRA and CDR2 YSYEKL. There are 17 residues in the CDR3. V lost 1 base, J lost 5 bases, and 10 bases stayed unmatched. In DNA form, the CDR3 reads TGCGCCAGCAGCCAAGGGCAATTGACAGGGGACAGAAACACCATATATTTT. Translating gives CASSQGQLTGDRNTIYF.

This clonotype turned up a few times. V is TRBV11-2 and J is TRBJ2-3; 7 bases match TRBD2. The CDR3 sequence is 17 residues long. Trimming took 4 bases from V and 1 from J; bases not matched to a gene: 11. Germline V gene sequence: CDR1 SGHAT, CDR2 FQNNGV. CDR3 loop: CASSSPAGVRGTDTQYF. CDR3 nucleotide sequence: TGTGCCAGCAGCTCCCCCGCGGGGGTCCGGGGCACAGATACGCAGTATTTT. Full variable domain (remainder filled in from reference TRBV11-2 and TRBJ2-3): EAGVAQSPRYKIIEKRQSVAFWCNPISGHATLYWYQQILGQGPKLLIQFQNNGVVDDSQLPKDRFSAERLKGVDSTLKIQPAKLEDSAVYLCASSSPAGVRGTDTQYFGPGTRLTVL.

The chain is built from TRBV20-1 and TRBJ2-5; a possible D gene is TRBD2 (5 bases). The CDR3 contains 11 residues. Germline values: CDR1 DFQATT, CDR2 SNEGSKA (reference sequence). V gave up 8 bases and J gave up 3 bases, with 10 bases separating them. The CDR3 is CSTRTEETQYF. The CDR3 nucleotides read TGCAGTACCCGGACTGAAGAGACCCAGTACTTC.